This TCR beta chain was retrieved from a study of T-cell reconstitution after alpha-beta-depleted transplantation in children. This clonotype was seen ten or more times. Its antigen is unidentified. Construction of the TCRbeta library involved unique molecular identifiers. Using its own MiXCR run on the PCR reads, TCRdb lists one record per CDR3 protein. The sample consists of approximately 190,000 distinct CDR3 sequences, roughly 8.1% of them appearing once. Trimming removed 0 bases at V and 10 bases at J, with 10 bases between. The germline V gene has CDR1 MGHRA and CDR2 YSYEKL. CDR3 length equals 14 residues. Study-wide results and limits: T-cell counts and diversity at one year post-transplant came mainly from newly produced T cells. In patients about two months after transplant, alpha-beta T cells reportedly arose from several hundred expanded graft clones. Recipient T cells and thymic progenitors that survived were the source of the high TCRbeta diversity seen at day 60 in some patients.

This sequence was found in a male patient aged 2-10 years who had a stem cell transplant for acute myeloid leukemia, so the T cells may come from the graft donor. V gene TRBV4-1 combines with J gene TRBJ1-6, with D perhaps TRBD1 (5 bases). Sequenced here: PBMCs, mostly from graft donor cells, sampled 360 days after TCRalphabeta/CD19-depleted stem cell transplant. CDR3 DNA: TGCGCCAGCAGCCAAGATCCTAAGGGGTCACCCCTCCACTTT. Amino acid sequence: CASSQDPKGSPLHF.